This T cell receptor (beta chain) was obtained from a study of cytomegalovirus exposure and HLA in healthy donors. Study-level information: There were 70 million to 95 million unique TCRs (from HLA-typed donors) in an early data release.

The PCR made use of 60 Vbeta and 13 Jbeta primers. The protocol was immunoSEQ multiplex PCR, while the TCRdb copy is restricted to in-frame clones and leaves out a portion. The repertoire includes approximately 100,000 clones, around three quarters of them detected once, and roughly 2.6% sits in the top ten. Germline values: CDR1 SGDLS, CDR2 YYNGEE. This CDR3 contains 15 residues. V was pared by 6 bases and J by 4 bases, with 12 bases of the junction left unmatched. The study's findings and limits: Altogether, 160 or so TCR beta chains were recorded as cytomegalovirus-associated. In a later analysis, compared with equally common non-associated chains, HLA-associated beta chains were more expanded. In an earlier analysis, in some 540 donors, most V segments appeared productive either ~87% or ~30% of the time.

As regards this clone: Its antigen is as yet unknown. This CDR3 is missing its conserved last phenylalanine or tryptophan, likely due to a read error.

J is TRBJ1-1 and V is TRBV9, with 7 bases that match TRBD1. The sequence derives from a man in his forties or fifties in good health and CMV-seropositive. Sequencing input: PBMCs. The CDR3 coding sequence is TGTGCCAGCACCCTTATACAGGGGAGTGGCACTGAAGCTTTCTCT. Translation: CASTLIQGSGTEAFS.